Presented here are 24 T cell receptor beta chains from one specimen sequenced in a study of beta chain features in type 1 diabetes (dated by TCRdb to the late 2010s). Libraries were built with the immunoSEQ multiplex PCR assay. The High Capacity cDNA Reverse Transcription Kit was used to reverse transcribe all of the isolated RNA, meaning that expressed TCRB transcripts were what got sequenced. Entries here come from immuneACCESS through TCRdb and include only in-frame sequences with V and J called. Some clones fail to appear in such tables; in the studies checked, an unresolved V gene covers under half of the shortfall, and the cause of the remainder is unknown. The sample table contains a few hundred thousand clones; only one count was recorded for about 15% of them. The top ten constitute 0.03% to 0.04% of the sample. The sequencing sample was made of naive CD4+ T cells from blood. Interpreted using the paper, the cell subset or site label stands for: true naive CD4+ T cells. These receptors originate from a man under 40 in good health.

This rearrangement joins TRBV9 to TRBJ1-6; D call uncertain. The ends were cut back, 0 bases at V and 13 bases at J, with 11 bases in the middle. Germline V gene lookup returns CDR1 SGDLS and CDR2 YYNGEE. The CDR3 length is 13 residues. This CDR3 reads CASSVGGRGPLHF. In DNA form, the CDR3 reads TGTGCCAGCAGCGTAGGTGGGAGAGGTCCCCTCCACTTT.

In its sample, this clone was seen a few times. The rearrangement links TRBV7-9 to TRBJ2-5; D could derive from TRBD1 or TRBD2 (5 bases each). In germline, CDR1 is SEHNR, CDR2 FQNEAQ (reference sequence). V lost 1 base, J lost 10 bases, and 13 bases lay in between. This CDR3 contains 13 residues. This chain's CDR3 is CASSLEPAGSQYF. Written as DNA, the CDR3 is TGTGCCAGCAGCTTAGAACCGGCAGGGAGCCAGTACTTC.

The V and J genes are TRBV25-1 and TRBJ2-7; tentatively, D is TRBD2 (5 bases). Trimming removed 5 bases at V and 4 bases at J, with 18 bases between. This CDR3 spans 15 amino acids. Germline V gene data show CDR1 as MGHDK and CDR2 as SYGVNS. CDR3 DNA sequence: TGTGCCAGCAGTCCCCTAGAACCCGGGAAATACGAGCAGTACTTC. Its protein is CASSPLEPGKYEQYF.

This clone has just a few counts. The genes are TRBV5-4 and TRBJ1-1; 7 nucleotides line up with TRBD1. V was clipped by 4 bases and J by 1 base; unmatched bases: 7. The CDR3 has 15 amino acids. CDR1 and CDR2 (germline): SGHNT, YYREEE (reference sequence). CDR3 loop: CASSDPTGTNTEAFF. In DNA, the CDR3 is TGTGCCAGCAGCGATCCGACAGGGACGAACACTGAAGCTTTCTTT.

The chain combines TRBV27 with TRBJ2-3, with D perhaps being TRBD1 or TRBD2 (6 bases each). The CDR3 loop spans 14 amino acids. Germline CDR1 reads MNHEY; CDR2 reads SMNVEV (reference sequence). Trimming stripped 0 bases from V and 9 bases from J, with 13 bases between. CDR3 amino acids: CASSLSGGRTTQYF. DNA of the CDR3: TGTGCCAGCAGTTTATCGGGGGGCAGGACCACGCAGTATTTT.

This chain connects TRBV2 to TRBJ1-6; the match to TRBD1 covers 8 bases. CDR3 length equals 15 residues. The germline V gene encodes CDR1 SNHLY and CDR2 FYNNEI. V lost 5 bases, J lost 6 bases, and 6 bases stayed unmatched. CDR3 sequence (DNA): TGTGCCAGCAGTTACGACAGGGGTGGTAATTCACCCCTCCACTTT. Translating it yields CASSYDRGGNSPLHF.

The rearrangement uses TRBV9 and TRBJ2-7; D might be TRBD1 (5 bases). The CDR3 is made up of 13 amino acids. The V gene's germline CDR1 is SGDLS and CDR2 YYNGEE. Deletions cut 4 bases from V and 4 bases from J, with 12 bases between. As DNA, the CDR3 is TGTGCCAGCAGCCCCCGTGGGGCTTACGAGCAGTACTTC. Amino acid sequence: CASSPRGAYEQYF.

This clone has just a few counts. CDR3: CASRPRGESSNTIYF. CDR3 DNA: TGTGCCAGCAGACCCCGGGGAGAATCTTCGAACACCATATATTTT. The gene calls are TRBV7-9 and TRBJ1-3; D gene uncertain. CDR3 length equals 15 residues. Per the germline V gene, CDR1 is SEHNR and CDR2 is FQNEAQ (reference sequence). V gave up 6 bases and J gave up 7 bases, with 19 bases separating them. Drawing the rest from reference TRBV7-9 and TRBJ1-3, the complete variable domain is DTGVSQNPRHKITKRGQNVTFRCDPISEHNRLYWYRQTLGQGPEFLTYFQNEAQLEKSRLLSDRFSAERPKGSFSTLEIQRTEQGDSAMYLCASRPRGESSNTIYFGEGSWLTVV.

The rearrangement joins TRBV7-2 to TRBJ2-3, with 9 bases aligning to TRBD2. V lost 5 bases, J lost 4 bases, and 13 bases stayed unmatched. The V gene's germline CDR1 is SGHTA and CDR2 FQGNSA. The CDR3 length is 17 residues. CDR3 amino acids: CASSPRGLAFYADTQYF. The CDR3 DNA reads as TGTGCCAGCAGCCCTAGGGGACTAGCCTTTTATGCAGATACGCAGTATTTT.

This clone turned up a few times. V usage is TRBV19 and J usage is TRBJ2-4; 7 bases fit TRBD1. J lost 7 bases, V lost 6 bases, and 9 bases had no gene match. Germline CDR1 is LNHDA and CDR2 is SQIVND (reference sequence). The CDR3 contains 14 residues. CDR3 loop: CASRDDRASNIQYF. DNA for the CDR3: TGTGCCAGTAGGGACGACAGGGCCTCGAACATTCAGTACTTC.

CDR3 in DNA: TGTGCCAGCAGTGATCACAGAAACAATGAGCAGTTCTTC. It encodes CASSDHRNNEQFF. The chain is built from TRBV25-1 and TRBJ2-1, with D uncertain. The CDR3 length is 13 residues. Germline V gene lookup returns CDR1 MGHDK and CDR2 SYGVNS. V was trimmed by 3 bases and J by 5 bases, leaving 8 bases between them.

The sample holds a few counts of this clone. The V call is TRBV19, the J call TRBJ1-5; no reliable D call. Germline CDR1 and CDR2: LNHDA and SQIVND (reference sequence). The CDR3 has 17 amino acids. Trimming pared 3 bases from V and 0 bases from J, leaving 15 bases between. This CDR3 reads CASSMLQGPSSNQPQHF. The CDR3 nucleotides are TGTGCCAGTAGTATGTTGCAAGGTCCGAGTAGCAATCAGCCCCAGCATTTT.

J is TRBJ2-3 and V is TRBV9; 8 bases agree with TRBD2. Germline V gene data show CDR1 as SGDLS and CDR2 as YYNGEE. J was trimmed by 5 bases and V by 4 bases; bases with no gene match: 9. CDR3 size: 15 residues. The CDR3 bases are TGTGCCAGCAGCCTCAGGACCAGCGGGGGAGATACGCAGTATTTT. Its translation is CASSLRTSGGDTQYF.

The rearrangement uses TRBV29-1 and TRBJ1-1; TRBD1 might be the D (5 bases). The CDR3 runs 15 residues. Trimming stripped 3 bases from V and 3 bases from J, with 17 bases between. Germline CDR1 and CDR2: SQVTM and ANQGSEA. This CDR3 reads CSVDTYWGGDTEAFF. In DNA, the CDR3 is TGCAGCGTTGATACTTATTGGGGAGGGGACACTGAAGCTTTCTTT. The full variable domain, rest sourced from reference TRBV29-1 and TRBJ1-1, is SAVISQKPSRDICQRGTSLTIQCQVDSQVTMMFWYRQQPGQSLTLIATANQGSEATYESGFVIDKFPISRPNLTFSTLTVSNMSPEDSSIYLCSVDTYWGGDTEAFFGQGTRLTVV.

The chain couples TRBV7-9 to TRBJ1-5; maybe TRBD1 (6 bases). Germline CDR1 and CDR2: SEHNR and FQNEAQ (reference sequence). The ends were cut back, 4 bases at V and 6 bases at J, with 10 bases in the middle. The CDR3 covers 13 residues. The CDR3 nucleotides read TGTGCCAGCAGCTCGGGGGGCCTTCAGCCCCAGCATTTT. Residues: CASSSGGLQPQHF.

V gene TRBV14 combines with J gene TRBJ2-5, with no clear D. Trimming took 2 bases from V and 1 from J, leaving 8 bases between them. The CDR3 has 14 residues. The germline V gene encodes CDR1 SGHDN and CDR2 FVKESK. CDR3 DNA sequence: TGTGCCAGCAGCCAACTTAGGTCCCAAGAGACCCAGTACTTC. Protein product: CASSQLRSQETQYF.

This clone was seen a handful of times. The same CDR3 arises from other DNA sequences in this sample as well. This chain connects TRBV29-1 to TRBJ1-1, with 7 bases identical to TRBD1. Per the germline V gene, CDR1 is SQVTM and CDR2 is ANQGSEA. This CDR3 has 12 residues. V lost 7 bases and J lost 0; bases outside the gene matches: 2. CDR3 sequence: CSGGQMNTEAFF. As DNA, the CDR3 is TGCAGCGGGGGACAGATGAACACTGAAGCTTTCTTT.

There are a few counts of this clone. V gene TRBV7-2 combines with J gene TRBJ1-5, with TRBD1 matching over 7 bases. V lost 5 bases, J lost 7 bases, and 8 bases stayed unmatched. The CDR3 is 14 residues long. Per the germline V gene, CDR1 is SGHTA and CDR2 is FQGNSA. CDR3 residues: CASSHRGWGQPQHF. The CDR3 region has the DNA TGTGCCAGCAGCCACAGGGGTTGGGGCCAGCCCCAGCATTTT.

In this sample, this clone turned up a few times. The V call is TRBV14, the J call TRBJ1-1; D is ambiguous. Looked up from germline, CDR1 is SGHDN and CDR2 is FVKESK. The length of the CDR3 is 14 residues. V dropped 1 base and J dropped 7 bases, with 13 bases sitting between them. The DNA of the CDR3 is TGTGCCAGCAGCCAAGCCGGGCGAGGTGGTGAAGCTTTCTTT. It specifies CASSQAGRGGEAFF. The full variable domain, its missing parts supplied by reference TRBV14 and TRBJ1-1, is EAGVTQFPSHSVIEKGQTVTLRCDPISGHDNLYWYRRVMGKEIKFLLHFVKESKQDESGMPNNRFLAERTGGTYSTLKVQPAELEDSGVYFCASSQAGRGGEAFFGQGTRLTVV.

This clone was observed a handful of times. This chain joins TRBV6-4 and TRBJ2-1; perhaps TRBD1 as D (5 bases). CDR3 length equals 14 residues. V shed 3 bases and J shed 2 bases, with 8 bases lying between them. The germline V gene has CDR1 MRHNA and CDR2 SNTAGT. CDR3 DNA sequence: TGTGCCAGCAGTGATACAGGCACCTACAATGAGCAGTTCTTC. Encoded protein: CASSDTGTYNEQFF.

This sequence joins TRBV4-1 and TRBJ2-5, with TRBD2 as a possible D gene (6 bases). The CDR3 is 15 amino acids. The germline V gene has CDR1 MGHRA and CDR2 YSYEKL. Trimming left V 4 bases short and J 2 bases short, with 14 bases between. The CDR3 coding sequence is TGCGCCAGCAGCCGTGGCGGGAAAACTCAAGAGACCCAGTACTTC. It translates to CASSRGGKTQETQYF.

The rearrangement links TRBV6-1 to TRBJ2-7; TRBD2 aligns across 14 bases. After removal of 5 bases from V and 6 bases from J, the junction contained 15 bases not matched to a gene. This CDR3 contains 18 residues. CDR1 and CDR2 from the germline V gene are MNHNS and SASEGT. The CDR3 DNA sequence: TGTGCCAGCAGTAAAGGGGACCCGGGACTAGCGGGAGTTAGCGAGCAGTACGTC. As protein: CASSKGDPGLAGVSEQYV.

The chain combines TRBV4-3 with TRBJ2-7; D call uncertain. The V and J ends lost 1 base and 3 bases respectively, with 10 bases between them. The germline V gene has CDR1 LGHNA and CDR2 YSLEER. This CDR3 contains 14 residues. CDR3 in amino acids: CASSQVASYYEQYF. In nucleotides, the CDR3 is TGCGCCAGCAGCCAAGTAGCCAGCTACTACGAGCAGTACTTC.

This clone was seen a handful of times. The chain joins TRBV7-2 to TRBJ2-7; maybe TRBD1 (5 bases). Deletions cut 0 bases from V and 1 base from J, with 10 bases between. Germline-derived CDR1 and CDR2 are SGHTA and FQGNSA. This CDR3 contains 15 residues. The CDR3 DNA is TGTGCCAGCAGCTTAGCCCCAGGGCCGTCCTACGAGCAGTACTTC. Translating it yields CASSLAPGPSYEQYF.